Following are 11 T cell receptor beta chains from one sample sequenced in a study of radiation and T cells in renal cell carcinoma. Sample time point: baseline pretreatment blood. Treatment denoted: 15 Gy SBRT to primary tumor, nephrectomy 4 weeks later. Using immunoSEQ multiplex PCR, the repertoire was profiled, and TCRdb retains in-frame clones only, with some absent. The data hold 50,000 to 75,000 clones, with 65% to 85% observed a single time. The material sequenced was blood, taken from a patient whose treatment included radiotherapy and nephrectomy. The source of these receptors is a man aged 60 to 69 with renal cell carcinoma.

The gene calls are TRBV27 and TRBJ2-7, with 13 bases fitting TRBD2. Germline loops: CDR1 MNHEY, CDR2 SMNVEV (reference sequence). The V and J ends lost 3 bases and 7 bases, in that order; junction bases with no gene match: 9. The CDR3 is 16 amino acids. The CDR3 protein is CASSFSGGTSGDEQYF. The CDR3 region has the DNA TGTGCCAGCAGTTTCAGCGGAGGGACTAGCGGGGATGAGCAGTACTTC.

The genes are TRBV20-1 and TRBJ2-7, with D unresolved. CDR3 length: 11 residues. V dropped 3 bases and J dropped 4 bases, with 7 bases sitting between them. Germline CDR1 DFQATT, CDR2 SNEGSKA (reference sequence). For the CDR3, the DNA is TGCAGTGCTAGCCCCGGTTACGAGCAGTACTTC. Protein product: CSASPGYEQYF.

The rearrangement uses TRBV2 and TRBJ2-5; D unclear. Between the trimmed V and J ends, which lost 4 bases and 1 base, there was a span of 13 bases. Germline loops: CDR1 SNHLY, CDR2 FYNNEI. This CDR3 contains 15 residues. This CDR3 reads CASSGVGRIQETQYF. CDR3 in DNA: TGTGCCAGCAGTGGAGTAGGACGGATCCAAGAGACCCAGTACTTC.

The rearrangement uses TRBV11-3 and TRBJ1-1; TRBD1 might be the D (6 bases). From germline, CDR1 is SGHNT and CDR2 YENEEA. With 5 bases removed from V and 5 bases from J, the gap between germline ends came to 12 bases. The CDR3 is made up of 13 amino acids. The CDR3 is CASSQGFGTEAFF. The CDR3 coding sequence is TGTGCCAGCAGCCAGGGGTTCGGTACTGAAGCTTTCTTT.

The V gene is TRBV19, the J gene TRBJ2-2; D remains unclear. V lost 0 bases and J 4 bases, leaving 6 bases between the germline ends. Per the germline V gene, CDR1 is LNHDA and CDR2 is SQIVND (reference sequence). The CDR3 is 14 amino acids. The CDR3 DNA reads TGTGCCAGTAGTATAGACCGGGCCACCGGGGAGCTGTTTTTT. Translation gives CASSIDRATGELFF.

DNA of the CDR3: TGTGCCAGCAGGAGGGGGGAGACCCAGTACTTC. It translates to CASRRGETQYF. The chain recombines TRBV25-1 with TRBJ2-5, with TRBD1 as a possible D gene (6 bases). Per germline, CDR1 MGHDK and CDR2 SYGVNS. The CDR3 spans 11 residues. The germline V and J ends were trimmed by 6 bases and 5 bases, with 7 bases remaining between them.

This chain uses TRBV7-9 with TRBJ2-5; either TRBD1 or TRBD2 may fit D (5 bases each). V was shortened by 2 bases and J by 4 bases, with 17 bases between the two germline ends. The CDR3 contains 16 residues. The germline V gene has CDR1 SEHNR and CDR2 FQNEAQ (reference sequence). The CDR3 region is CASSLSGGPRGETQYF. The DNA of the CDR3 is TGTGCCAGCAGCTTAAGTGGTGGGCCGAGGGGAGAGACCCAGTACTTC.

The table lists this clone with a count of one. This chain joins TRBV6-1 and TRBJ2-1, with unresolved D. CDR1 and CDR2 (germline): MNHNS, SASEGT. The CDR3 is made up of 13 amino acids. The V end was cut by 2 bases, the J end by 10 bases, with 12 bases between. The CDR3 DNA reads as TGTGCCAGCAGTGAACCGACGGTTGCAGAGCAGTTCTTC. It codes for CASSEPTVAEQFF.

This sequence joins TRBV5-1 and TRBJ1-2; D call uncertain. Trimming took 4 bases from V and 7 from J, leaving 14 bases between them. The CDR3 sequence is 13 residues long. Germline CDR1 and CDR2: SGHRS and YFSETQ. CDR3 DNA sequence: TGCGCCAGCAGCCAGCTTGAGTACGGTGGCTACACCTTC. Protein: CASSQLEYGGYTF.

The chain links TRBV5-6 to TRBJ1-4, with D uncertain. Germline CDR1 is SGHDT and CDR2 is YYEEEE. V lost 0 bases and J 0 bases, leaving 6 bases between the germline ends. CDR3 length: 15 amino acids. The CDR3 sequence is CASSLAQATNEKLFF. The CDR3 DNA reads TGTGCCAGCAGCTTGGCGCAGGCAACTAATGAAAAACTGTTTTTT.

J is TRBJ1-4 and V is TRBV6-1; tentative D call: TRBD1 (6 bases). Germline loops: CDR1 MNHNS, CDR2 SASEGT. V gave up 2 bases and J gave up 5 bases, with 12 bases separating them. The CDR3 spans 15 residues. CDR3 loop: CASSERGGGNEKLFF. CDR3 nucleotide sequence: TGTGCCAGCAGTGAACGGGGAGGGGGGAATGAAAAACTGTTTTTT.